These T cell receptor beta chains were read from a single sample in a study of OX40 agonist ivuxolimab in advanced cancers. The protocol was immunoSEQ multiplex PCR, while the TCRdb copy is restricted to in-frame clones and leaves out a portion. The sample carries about 35,000 clones, approximately 80% recorded once. Material: CD4+ or CD8+ T cells sorted from blood, obtained in a trial of the OX40 agonist ivuxolimab. These receptors came from an adult with an advanced solid tumor such as melanoma, head and neck, liver or kidney cancer. Both conserved end residues are part of each CDR3. Fields, in order: CDR3 length, V gene, CDR3 protein.

cdr3_length: 16; v_call: TRBV7-2; cdr3_aa: CASSLVGQVGNQPQHF
cdr3_length: 14; v_call: TRBV7-9; cdr3_aa: CASSLKGSTGELFF
cdr3_length: 16; v_call: TRBV21-1; cdr3_aa: CASSDQLFSGANVLTF
cdr3_length: 16; v_call: TRBV28; cdr3_aa: CASSSSGQQSNQPQHF
cdr3_length: 13; v_call: TRBV5-4; cdr3_aa: CASSLEGGFEQYF
cdr3_length: 14; v_call: TRBV6-6; cdr3_aa: CASRQTGWGNTIYF
cdr3_length: 14; v_call: TRBV2; cdr3_aa: CASRGLAATGELFF
cdr3_length: 15; v_call: TRBV5-1; cdr3_aa: CASSLLDMANEKLFF
cdr3_length: 16; v_call: TRBV7-2; cdr3_aa: CASSYDLAASYNEQFF
cdr3_length: 15; v_call: TRBV9; cdr3_aa: CASSPPDREGEKLFF
cdr3_length: 15; v_call: TRBV5-5; cdr3_aa: CASSLAGSGVGEQFF
cdr3_length: 14; v_call: TRBV7-2; cdr3_aa: CASSPLRSGNEQFF
cdr3_length: 17; v_call: TRBV28; cdr3_aa: CASSLRTGLAANEKLFF
cdr3_length: 14; v_call: TRBV10-3; cdr3_aa: CAISEGGGNTEAFF
cdr3_length: 13; v_call: TRBV11-2; cdr3_aa: CASSLESNQPQHF
cdr3_length: 17; v_call: TRBV13; cdr3_aa: CASSSTRLAGSQETQYF
cdr3_length: 15; v_call: TRBV6-1; cdr3_aa: CASRNRGLAGSTIYF
cdr3_length: 14; v_call: TRBV13; cdr3_aa: CASSSSRLSYEQYF
cdr3_length: 14; v_call: TRBV5-1; cdr3_aa: CASSLRGVADTQYF
cdr3_length: 15; v_call: TRBV18; cdr3_aa: CASSPGQGKEYEQYF
cdr3_length: 14; v_call: TRBV14; cdr3_aa: CASSQVRINNEQFF
cdr3_length: 18; v_call: TRBV5-1; cdr3_aa: CASSLARSSTGNQETQYF
cdr3_length: 16; v_call: TRBV11-3; cdr3_aa: CASSPEWRGGPNEQYF
cdr3_length: 15; v_call: TRBV19; cdr3_aa: CASRRVDSNTGELFF
cdr3_length: 13; v_call: TRBV27; cdr3_aa: CASSSGFREKLFF
cdr3_length: 18; v_call: TRBV7-2; cdr3_aa: CASSLGASGRAGFGEQYF
cdr3_length: 13; v_call: TRBV7-7; cdr3_aa: CASSLGQNTEAFF
cdr3_length: 14; v_call: TRBV10-3; cdr3_aa: CAISESPGANVLTF
cdr3_length: 15; v_call: TRBV7-2; cdr3_aa: CASSLVAGGADTQYF
cdr3_length: 14; v_call: TRBV6-6; cdr3_aa: CASSGTGSSYEQYF
cdr3_length: 16; v_call: TRBV7-2; cdr3_aa: CASNRDRGDPMGLQYF
cdr3_length: 13; v_call: TRBV10-3; cdr3_aa: CAIMWGQDTEAFF
cdr3_length: 14; v_call: TRBV9; cdr3_aa: CASSGTRRSGELFF
cdr3_length: 14; v_call: TRBV2; cdr3_aa: CASLRRGSSYEQYF
cdr3_length: 14; v_call: TRBV6-1; cdr3_aa: CASSSRALGTEAFF
cdr3_length: 14; v_call: TRBV5-4; cdr3_aa: CASSLGPGTDTQYF
cdr3_length: 16; v_call: TRBV5-1; cdr3_aa: CASSLTRTGGTYGYTF
cdr3_length: 14; v_call: TRBV19; cdr3_aa: CASSKQGANTEAFF
cdr3_length: 15; v_call: TRBV19; cdr3_aa: CASSARQVTDTEAFF
cdr3_length: 14; v_call: TRBV15; cdr3_aa: CATSRDFGNTEAFF
cdr3_length: 11; v_call: TRBV7-9; cdr3_aa: CASMQVEKLFF
cdr3_length: 20; v_call: TRBV7-8; cdr3_aa: CASSLGLRGQGATYTGELFF
cdr3_length: 15; v_call: TRBV15; cdr3_aa: CATSRTRSLLGEQFF
cdr3_length: 15; v_call: TRBV5-4; cdr3_aa: CASSSGPSTNEKLFF
cdr3_length: 15; v_call: TRBV25-1; cdr3_aa: CASSEIRGRLNTQYF
cdr3_length: 13; v_call: TRBV28; cdr3_aa: CASGQGHTGELFF
cdr3_length: 13; v_call: TRBV4-2; cdr3_aa: CASSAGLNEKLFF
cdr3_length: 15; v_call: TRBV11-3; cdr3_aa: CASSLGDLGVNEQFF
cdr3_length: 15; v_call: TRBV5-8; cdr3_aa: CASSGIGGAKNIQYF
cdr3_length: 16; v_call: TRBV7-9; cdr3_aa: CASSLDSASSGNTIYF
cdr3_length: 13; v_call: TRBV18; cdr3_aa: CASSPGQRETQYF